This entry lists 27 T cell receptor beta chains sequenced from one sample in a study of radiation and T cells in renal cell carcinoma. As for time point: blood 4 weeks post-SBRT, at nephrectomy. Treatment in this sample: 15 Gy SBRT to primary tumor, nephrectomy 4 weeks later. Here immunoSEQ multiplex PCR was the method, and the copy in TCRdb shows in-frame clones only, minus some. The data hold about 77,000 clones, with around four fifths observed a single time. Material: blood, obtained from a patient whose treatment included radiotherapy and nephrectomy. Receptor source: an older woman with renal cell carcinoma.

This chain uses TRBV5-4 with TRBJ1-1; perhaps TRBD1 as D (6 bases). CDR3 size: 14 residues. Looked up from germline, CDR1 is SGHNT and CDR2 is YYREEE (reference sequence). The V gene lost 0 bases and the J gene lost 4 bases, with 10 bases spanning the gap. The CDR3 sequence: CASSLAGGITEAFF. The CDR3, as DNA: TGTGCCAGCAGCTTGGCCGGGGGCATCACTGAAGCTTTCTTT. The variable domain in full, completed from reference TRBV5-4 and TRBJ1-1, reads ETGVTQSPTHLIKTRGQQVTLRCSSQSGHNTVSWYQQALGQGPQFIFQYYREEENGRGNFPPRFSGLQFPNYSSELNVNALELDDSALYLCASSLAGGITEAFFGQGTRLTVV.

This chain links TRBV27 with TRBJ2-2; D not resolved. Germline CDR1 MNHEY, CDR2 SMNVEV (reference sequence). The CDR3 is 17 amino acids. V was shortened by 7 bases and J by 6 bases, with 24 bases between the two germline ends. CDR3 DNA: TGTGCCAGCACCTCCCCCAAGGCAGGTCTATTTTCCGGGGAGCTGTTTTTT. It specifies CASTSPKAGLFSGELFF.

CDR3 bases: TGTGCCATCAGGGCACCGGGACAGGGGGCGGACGAGCAGTACTTC. Its translation: CAIRAPGQGADEQYF. The rearrangement links TRBV10-3 to TRBJ2-7; 12 bases are a match to TRBD1. The germline CDR1 and CDR2 sequences are ENHRY and SYGVKD. The ends lost 6 bases at V and 5 bases at J; junction bases unmatched: 8. There are 15 residues in the CDR3.

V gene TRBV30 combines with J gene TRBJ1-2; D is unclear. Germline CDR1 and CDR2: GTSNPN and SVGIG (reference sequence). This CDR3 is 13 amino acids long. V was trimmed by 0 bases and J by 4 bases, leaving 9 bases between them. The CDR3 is CAWSVGPIYGYTF. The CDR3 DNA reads TGTGCCTGGAGTGTAGGGCCGATCTATGGCTACACCTTC.

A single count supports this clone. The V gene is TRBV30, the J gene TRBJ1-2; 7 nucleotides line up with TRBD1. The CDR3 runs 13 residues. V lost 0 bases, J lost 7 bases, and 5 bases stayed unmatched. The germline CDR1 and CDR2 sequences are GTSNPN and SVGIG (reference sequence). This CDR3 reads CAWSVQGGSGYTF. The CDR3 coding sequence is TGTGCCTGGAGTGTACAAGGGGGCTCTGGCTACACCTTC.

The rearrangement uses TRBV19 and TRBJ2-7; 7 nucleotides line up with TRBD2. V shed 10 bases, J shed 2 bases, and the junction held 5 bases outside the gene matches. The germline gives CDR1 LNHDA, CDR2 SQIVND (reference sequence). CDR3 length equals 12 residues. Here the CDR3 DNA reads TGTGCCACCCTGGGAGGGGCCTACGAGCAGTACTTC. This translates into CATLGGAYEQYF.

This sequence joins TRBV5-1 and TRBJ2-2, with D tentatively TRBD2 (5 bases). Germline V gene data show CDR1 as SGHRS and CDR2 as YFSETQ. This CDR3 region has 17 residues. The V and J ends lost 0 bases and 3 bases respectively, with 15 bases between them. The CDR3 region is CASSLEASRPDTGELFF. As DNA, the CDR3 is TGCGCCAGCAGCTTGGAGGCTAGCAGGCCAGACACCGGGGAGCTGTTTTTT.

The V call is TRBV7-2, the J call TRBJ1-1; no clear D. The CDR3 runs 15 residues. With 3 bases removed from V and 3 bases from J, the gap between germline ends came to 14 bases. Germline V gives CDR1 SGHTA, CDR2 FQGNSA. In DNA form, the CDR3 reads TGTGCCAGCAGCTTGGGAGGGCAAGGGTACACTGAAGCTTTCTTT. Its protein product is CASSLGGQGYTEAFF.

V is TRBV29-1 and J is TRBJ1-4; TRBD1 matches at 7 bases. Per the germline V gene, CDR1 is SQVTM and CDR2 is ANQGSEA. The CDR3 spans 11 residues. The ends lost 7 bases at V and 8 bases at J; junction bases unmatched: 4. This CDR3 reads CSGAGGEKLFF. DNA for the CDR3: TGCAGCGGAGCAGGGGGGGAAAAACTGTTTTTT.

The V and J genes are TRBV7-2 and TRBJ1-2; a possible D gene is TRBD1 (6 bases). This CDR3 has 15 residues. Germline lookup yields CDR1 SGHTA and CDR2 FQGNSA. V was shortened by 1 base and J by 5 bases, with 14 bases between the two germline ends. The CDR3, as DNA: TGTGCCAGCAGCTTAGGACAGGCCAAAATTTATGGCTACACCTTC. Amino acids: CASSLGQAKIYGYTF. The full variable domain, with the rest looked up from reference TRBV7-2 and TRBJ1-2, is GAGVSQSPSNKVTEKGKDVELRCDPISGHTALYWYRQSLGQGLEFLIYFQGNSAPDKSGLPSDRFSAERTGGSVSTLTIQRTQQEDSAVYLCASSLGQAKIYGYTFGSGTRLTVV.

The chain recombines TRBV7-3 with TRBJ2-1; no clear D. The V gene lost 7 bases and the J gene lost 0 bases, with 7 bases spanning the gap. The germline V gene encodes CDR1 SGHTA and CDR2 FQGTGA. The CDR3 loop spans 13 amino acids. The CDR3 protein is CASMGSSYNEQFF. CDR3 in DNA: TGTGCCAGCATGGGTAGCTCCTACAATGAGCAGTTCTTC. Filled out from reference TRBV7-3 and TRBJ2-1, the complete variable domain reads GAGVSQTPSNKVTEKGKYVELRCDPISGHTALYWYRQSLGQGPEFLIYFQGTGAADDSGLPNDRFFAVRPEGSVSTLKIQRTERGDSAVYLCASMGSSYNEQFFGPGTRLTVL.

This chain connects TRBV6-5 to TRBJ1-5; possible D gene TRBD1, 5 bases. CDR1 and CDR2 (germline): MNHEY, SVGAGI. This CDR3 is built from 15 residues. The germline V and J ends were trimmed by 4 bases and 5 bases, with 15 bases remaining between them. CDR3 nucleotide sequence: TGTGCCAGCAGTTTGGGGGGTTCCCGTTATCAGCCCCAGCATTTT. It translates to CASSLGGSRYQPQHF.

The CDR3 DNA is TGTGCCAGCAGTGGTGGAGTGGGACAGGGGGCAGCTTTCTTT. It specifies CASSGGVGQGAAFF. V and J are TRBV25-1 and TRBJ1-1; 12 bases align to TRBD1. The V gene's germline CDR1 is MGHDK and CDR2 SYGVNS. CDR3 length equals 14 residues. With 4 bases clipped from V and 10 bases from J, the junction kept 7 bases outside the gene matches.

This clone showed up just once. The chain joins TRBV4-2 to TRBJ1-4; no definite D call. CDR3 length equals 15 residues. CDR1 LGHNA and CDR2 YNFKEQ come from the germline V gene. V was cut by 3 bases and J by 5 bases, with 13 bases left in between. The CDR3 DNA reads TGTGCCAGCAGCCATCTAGGAGGAATAAATGAAAAACTGTTTTTT. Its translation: CASSHLGGINEKLFF.

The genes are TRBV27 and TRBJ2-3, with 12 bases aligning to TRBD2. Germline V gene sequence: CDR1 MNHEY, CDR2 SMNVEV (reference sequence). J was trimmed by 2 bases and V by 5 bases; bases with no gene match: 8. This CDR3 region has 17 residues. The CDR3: CASSINGLAGPTDTQYF. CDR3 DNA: TGTGCCAGCAGTATAAACGGACTAGCGGGGCCCACAGATACGCAGTATTTT.

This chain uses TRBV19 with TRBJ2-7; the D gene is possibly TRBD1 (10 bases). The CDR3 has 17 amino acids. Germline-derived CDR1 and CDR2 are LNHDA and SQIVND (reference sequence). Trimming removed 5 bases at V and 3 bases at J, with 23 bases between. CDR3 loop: CASSHQAGGQGFYEQYF. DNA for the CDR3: TGTGCCAGTAGTCATCAAGCGGGGGGACAGGGGTTCTACGAGCAGTACTTC.

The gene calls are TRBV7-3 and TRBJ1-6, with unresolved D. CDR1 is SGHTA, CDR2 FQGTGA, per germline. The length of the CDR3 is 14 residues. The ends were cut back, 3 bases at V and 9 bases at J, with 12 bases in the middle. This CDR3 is CASSLSGLRSPLHF. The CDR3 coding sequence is TGTGCCAGCAGCTTGTCGGGCTTGCGTTCACCCCTCCACTTT.

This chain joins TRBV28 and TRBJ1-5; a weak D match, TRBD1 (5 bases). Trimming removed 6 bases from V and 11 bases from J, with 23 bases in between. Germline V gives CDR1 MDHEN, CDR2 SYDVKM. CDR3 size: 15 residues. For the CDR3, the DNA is TGTGCCAGCAGGCCCCCCGGGACGGTGACCAGGGCCCAGCATTTT. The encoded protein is CASRPPGTVTRAQHF.

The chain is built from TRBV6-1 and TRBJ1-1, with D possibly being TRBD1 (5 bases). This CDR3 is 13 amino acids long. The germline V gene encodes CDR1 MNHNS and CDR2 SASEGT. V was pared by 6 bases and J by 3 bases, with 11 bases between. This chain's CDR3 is CASRAGLYTEAFF. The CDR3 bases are TGTGCCAGCAGGGCGGGACTGTACACTGAAGCTTTCTTT.

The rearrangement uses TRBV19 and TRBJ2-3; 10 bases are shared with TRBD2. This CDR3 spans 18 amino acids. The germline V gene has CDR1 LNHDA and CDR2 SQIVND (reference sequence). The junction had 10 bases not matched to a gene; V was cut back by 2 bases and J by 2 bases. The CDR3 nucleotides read TGTGCCAGTAGTATATTAAGTAGCGGGGGGTCCTTCACAGATACGCAGTATTTT. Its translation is CASSILSSGGSFTDTQYF. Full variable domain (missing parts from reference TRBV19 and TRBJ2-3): DGGITQSPKYLFRKEGQNVTLSCEQNLNHDAMYWYRQDPGQGLRLIYYSQIVNDFQKGDIAEGYSVSREKKESFPLTVTSAQKNPTAFYLCASSILSSGGSFTDTQYFGPGTRLTVL.

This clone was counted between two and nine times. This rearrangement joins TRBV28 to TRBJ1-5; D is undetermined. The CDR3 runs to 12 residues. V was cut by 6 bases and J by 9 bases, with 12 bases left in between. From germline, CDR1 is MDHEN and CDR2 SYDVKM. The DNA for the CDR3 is TGTGCCAGCAGCCCCATGATGTCGCCCCAGCATTTT. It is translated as CASSPMMSPQHF.

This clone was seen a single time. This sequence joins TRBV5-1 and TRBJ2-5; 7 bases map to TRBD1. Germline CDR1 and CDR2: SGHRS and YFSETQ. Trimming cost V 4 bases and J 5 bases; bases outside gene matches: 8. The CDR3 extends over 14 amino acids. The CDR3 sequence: CASSGMGQKETQYF. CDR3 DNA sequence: TGCGCCAGCAGCGGAATGGGACAGAAGGAGACCCAGTACTTC.

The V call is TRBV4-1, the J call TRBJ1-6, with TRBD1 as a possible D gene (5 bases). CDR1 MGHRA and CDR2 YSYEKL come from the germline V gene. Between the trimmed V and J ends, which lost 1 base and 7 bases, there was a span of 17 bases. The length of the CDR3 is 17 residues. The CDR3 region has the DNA TGCGCCAGCAGCCAAGGGGTGGGGCGATCGGAAAATTCACCCCTCCACTTT. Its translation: CASSQGVGRSENSPLHF.

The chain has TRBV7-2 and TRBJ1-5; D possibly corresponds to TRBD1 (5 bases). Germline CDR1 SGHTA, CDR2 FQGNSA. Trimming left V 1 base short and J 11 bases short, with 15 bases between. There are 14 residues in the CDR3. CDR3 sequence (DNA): TGTGCCAGCAGCTTAGATGGGACCCCGGGGGCCCAGCATTTT. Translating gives CASSLDGTPGAQHF. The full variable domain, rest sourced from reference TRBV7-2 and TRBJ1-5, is GAGVSQSPSNKVTEKGKDVELRCDPISGHTALYWYRQSLGQGLEFLIYFQGNSAPDKSGLPSDRFSAERTGGSVSTLTIQRTQQEDSAVYLCASSLDGTPGAQHFGDGTRLSIL.

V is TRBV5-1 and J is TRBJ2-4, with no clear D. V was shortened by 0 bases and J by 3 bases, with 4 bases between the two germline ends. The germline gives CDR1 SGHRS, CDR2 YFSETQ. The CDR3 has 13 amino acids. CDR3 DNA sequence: TGCGCCAGCAGCTTGGCGGTCAAAAACATTCAGTACTTC. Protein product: CASSLAVKNIQYF.

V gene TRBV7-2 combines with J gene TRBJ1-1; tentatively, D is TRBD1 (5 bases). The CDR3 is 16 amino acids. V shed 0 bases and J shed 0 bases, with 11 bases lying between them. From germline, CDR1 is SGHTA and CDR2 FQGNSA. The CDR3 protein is CASSLARTGMNTEAFF. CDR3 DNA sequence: TGTGCCAGCAGCTTAGCGCGTACAGGTATGAACACTGAAGCTTTCTTT.

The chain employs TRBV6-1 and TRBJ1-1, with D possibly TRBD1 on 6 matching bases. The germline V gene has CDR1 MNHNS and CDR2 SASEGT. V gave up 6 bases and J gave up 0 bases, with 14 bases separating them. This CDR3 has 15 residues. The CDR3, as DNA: TGTGCCAGCAGCTACAGAGGGGGACTGAACACTGAAGCTTTCTTT. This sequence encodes CASSYRGGLNTEAFF.